These 3 T cell receptor beta chains share one sample of origin, sequenced in a study of T cell changes during pregnancy in multiple sclerosis. Some clones are missing from TCRdb's copy, which holds only in-frame ones; the method was immunoSEQ multiplex PCR. The sample lists tens of thousands of clones; 90% were seen once. Specimen: peripheral blood, collected in the first trimester of pregnancy. All receptors derive from a female donor in good health, enrolled as a control in a pregnancy study.

The rearrangement joins TRBV7-9 to TRBJ1-6; D call uncertain. Per germline, CDR1 SEHNR and CDR2 FQNEAQ (reference sequence). The CDR3 runs to 14 residues. V was clipped by 1 base and J by 8 bases, with 9 bases between them. CDR3 loop: CASSLETDYSPLHF. CDR3 DNA sequence: TGTGCCAGCAGCTTAGAAACAGATTATTCACCCCTCCACTTT.

The chain recombines TRBV6-4 with TRBJ2-7, with TRBD1 matching over 10 bases. CDR1 and CDR2 (germline): MRHNA, SNTAGT. This CDR3 contains 16 residues. V lost 6 bases to trimming and J lost 3 bases; unmatched junction nucleotides: 11. CDR3 DNA: TGTGCCAGCAGCTTATCTGGACAGGGGGGAATCTACGAGCAGTACTTC. This encodes CASSLSGQGGIYEQYF.

The V and J genes are TRBV6-5 and TRBJ2-3; tentative D call: TRBD1 (6 bases). Between the trimmed V and J ends, which lost 5 bases and 4 bases, there was a span of 13 bases. Germline V gene sequence: CDR1 MNHEY, CDR2 SVGAGI. The CDR3 spans 14 residues. This CDR3 is CASSLQGSADTQYF. The CDR3 DNA reads TGTGCCAGCAGTCTACAGGGATCTGCAGATACGCAGTATTTT.